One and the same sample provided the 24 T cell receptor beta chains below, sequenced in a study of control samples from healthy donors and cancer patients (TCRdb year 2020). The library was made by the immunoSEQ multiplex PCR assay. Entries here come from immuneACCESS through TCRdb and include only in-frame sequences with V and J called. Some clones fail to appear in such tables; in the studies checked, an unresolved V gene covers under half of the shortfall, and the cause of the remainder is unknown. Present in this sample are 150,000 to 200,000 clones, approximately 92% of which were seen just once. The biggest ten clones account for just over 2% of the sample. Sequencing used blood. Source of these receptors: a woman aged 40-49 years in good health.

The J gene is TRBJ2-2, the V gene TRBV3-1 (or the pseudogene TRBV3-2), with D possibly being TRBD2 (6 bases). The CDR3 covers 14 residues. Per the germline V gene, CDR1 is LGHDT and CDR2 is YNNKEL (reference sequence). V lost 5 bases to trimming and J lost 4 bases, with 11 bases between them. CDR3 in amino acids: CASSTGLVTGELFF. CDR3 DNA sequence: TGTGCCAGCAGCACGGGACTTGTCACCGGGGAGCTGTTTTTT.

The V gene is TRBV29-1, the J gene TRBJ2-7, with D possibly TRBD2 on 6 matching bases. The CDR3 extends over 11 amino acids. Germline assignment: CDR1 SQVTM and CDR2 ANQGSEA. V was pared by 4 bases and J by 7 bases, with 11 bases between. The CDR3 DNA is TGCAGCGTTGGGGTCGCGGGGGAGCAGTACTTC. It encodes CSVGVAGEQYF.

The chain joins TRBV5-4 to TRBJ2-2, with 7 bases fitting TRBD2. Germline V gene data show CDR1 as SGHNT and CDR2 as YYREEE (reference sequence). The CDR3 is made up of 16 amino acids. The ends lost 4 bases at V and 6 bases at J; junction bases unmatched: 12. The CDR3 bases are TGTGCCAGCAGCCCCTTCACTACTAGCGCGGCCGGGGAGCTGTTTTTT. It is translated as CASSPFTTSAAGELFF. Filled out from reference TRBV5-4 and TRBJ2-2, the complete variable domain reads ETGVTQSPTHLIKTRGQQVTLRCSSQSGHNTVSWYQQALGQGPQFIFQYYREEENGRGNFPPRFSGLQFPNYSSELNVNALELDDSALYLCASSPFTTSAAGELFFGEGSRLTVL.

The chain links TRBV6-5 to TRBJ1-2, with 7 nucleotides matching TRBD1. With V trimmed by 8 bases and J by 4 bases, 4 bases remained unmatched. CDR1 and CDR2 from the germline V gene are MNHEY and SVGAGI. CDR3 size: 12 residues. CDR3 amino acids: CASGQVGYGYTF. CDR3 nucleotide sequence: TGTGCCAGCGGACAGGTTGGCTATGGCTACACCTTC.

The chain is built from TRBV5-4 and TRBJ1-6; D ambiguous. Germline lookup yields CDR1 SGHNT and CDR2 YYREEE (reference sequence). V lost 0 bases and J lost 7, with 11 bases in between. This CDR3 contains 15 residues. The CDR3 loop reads CASSLALGSNSPLHF. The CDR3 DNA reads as TGTGCCAGCAGCTTGGCATTAGGGTCGAATTCACCCCTCCACTTT.

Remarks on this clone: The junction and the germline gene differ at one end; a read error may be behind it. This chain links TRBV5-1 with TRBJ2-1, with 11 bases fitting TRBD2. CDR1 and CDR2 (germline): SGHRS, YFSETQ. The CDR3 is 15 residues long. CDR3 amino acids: CASSLRTSGYIEQFF. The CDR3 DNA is TGCGCCAGCAGCTTGAGGACTAGCGGGTACATTGAGCAGTTCTTC.

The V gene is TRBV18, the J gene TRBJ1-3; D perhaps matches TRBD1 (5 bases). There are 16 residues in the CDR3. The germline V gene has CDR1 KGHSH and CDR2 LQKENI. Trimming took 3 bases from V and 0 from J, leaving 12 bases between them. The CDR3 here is CASSPTGTLSGNTIYF. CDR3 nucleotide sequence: TGTGCCAGCTCACCGACCGGGACCCTCTCTGGAAACACCATATATTTT.

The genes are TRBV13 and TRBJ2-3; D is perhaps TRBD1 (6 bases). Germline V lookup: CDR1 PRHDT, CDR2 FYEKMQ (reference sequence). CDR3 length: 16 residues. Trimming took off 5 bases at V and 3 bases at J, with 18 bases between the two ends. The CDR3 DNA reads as TGTGCCAGCAGCGATACAGGGAAAATCGGTACAGATACGCAGTATTTT. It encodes CASSDTGKIGTDTQYF.

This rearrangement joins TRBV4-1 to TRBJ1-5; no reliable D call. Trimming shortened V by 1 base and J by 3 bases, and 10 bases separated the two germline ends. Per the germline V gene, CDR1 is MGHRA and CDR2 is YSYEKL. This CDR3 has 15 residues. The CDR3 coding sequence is TGCGCCAGCAGCCAAGTAGAGACCGACAATCAGCCCCAGCATTTT. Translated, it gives CASSQVETDNQPQHF.

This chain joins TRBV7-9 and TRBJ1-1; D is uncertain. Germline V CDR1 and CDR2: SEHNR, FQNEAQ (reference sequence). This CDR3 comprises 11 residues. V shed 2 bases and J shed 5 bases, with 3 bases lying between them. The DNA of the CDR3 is TGTGCCAGCAGCTTACAAACTGAAGCTTTCTTT. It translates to CASSLQTEAFF.

The CDR3 DNA is TGTGCCAGCAGCGAACAGAGGAGCAATCAGCCCCAGCATTTT. Its translation is CASSEQRSNQPQHF. The J gene is TRBJ1-5, the V gene TRBV2; D remains ambiguous. Germline-derived CDR1 and CDR2 are SNHLY and FYNNEI. V lost 6 bases and J 1 base, leaving 10 bases between the germline ends. The CDR3 spans 14 residues.

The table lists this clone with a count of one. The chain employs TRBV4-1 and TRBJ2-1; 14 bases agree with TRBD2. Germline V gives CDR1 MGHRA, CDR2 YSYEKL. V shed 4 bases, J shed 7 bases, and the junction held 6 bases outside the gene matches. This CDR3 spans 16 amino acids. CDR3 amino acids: CASSLPGLAGGNEQFF. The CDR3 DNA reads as TGCGCCAGCAGCCTACCAGGACTAGCGGGGGGAAATGAGCAGTTCTTC.

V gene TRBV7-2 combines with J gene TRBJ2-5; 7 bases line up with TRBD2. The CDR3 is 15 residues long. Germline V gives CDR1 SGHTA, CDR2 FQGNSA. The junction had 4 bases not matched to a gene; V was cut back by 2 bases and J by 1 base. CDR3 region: CASSLMGGGQETQYF. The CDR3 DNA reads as TGTGCCAGCAGCTTAATGGGGGGGGGCCAAGAGACCCAGTACTTC.

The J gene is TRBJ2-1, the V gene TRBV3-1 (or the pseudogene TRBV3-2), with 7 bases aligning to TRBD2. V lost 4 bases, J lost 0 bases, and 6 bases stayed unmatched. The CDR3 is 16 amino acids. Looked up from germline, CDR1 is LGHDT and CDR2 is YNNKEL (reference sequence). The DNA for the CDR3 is TGTGCCAGCAGCCGAACCTCGGGGGGCTCCTACAATGAGCAGTTCTTC. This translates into CASSRTSGGSYNEQFF.

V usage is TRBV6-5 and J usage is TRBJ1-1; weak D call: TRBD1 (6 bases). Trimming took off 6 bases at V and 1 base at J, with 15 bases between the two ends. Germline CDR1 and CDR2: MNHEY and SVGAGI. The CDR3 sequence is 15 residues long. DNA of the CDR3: TGTGCCAGCAGACCGGGGGGGCGATGGAACACTGAAGCTTTCTTT. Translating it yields CASRPGGRWNTEAFF.

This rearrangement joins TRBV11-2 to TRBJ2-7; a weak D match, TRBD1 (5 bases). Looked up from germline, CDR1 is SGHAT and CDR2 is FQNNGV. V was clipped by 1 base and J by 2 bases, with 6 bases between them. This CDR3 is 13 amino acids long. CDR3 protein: CASSLGRAYEQYF. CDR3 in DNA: TGTGCCAGCAGCTTAGGCAGGGCCTACGAGCAGTACTTC.

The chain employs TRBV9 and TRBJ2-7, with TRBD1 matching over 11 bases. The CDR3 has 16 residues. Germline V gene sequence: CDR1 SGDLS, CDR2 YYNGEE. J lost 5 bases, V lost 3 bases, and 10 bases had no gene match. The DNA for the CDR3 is TGTGCCAGCAGCGCTACCCCGGACAGGGGGCGCAACGAGCAGTACTTC. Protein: CASSATPDRGRNEQYF.

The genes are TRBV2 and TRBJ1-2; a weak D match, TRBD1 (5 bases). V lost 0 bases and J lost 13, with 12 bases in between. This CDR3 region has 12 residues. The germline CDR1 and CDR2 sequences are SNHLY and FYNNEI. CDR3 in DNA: TGTGCCAGCAGTGAAGCTCGGAGGGGTTCCACCTTC. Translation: CASSEARRGSTF.

The CDR3 region is CASSQEGLGGRRGYTF. The CDR3, as DNA: TGTGCCAGCAGCCAAGAAGGGTTAGGAGGGAGAAGAGGCTACACCTTC. This chain joins TRBV3-1 (or the pseudogene TRBV3-2) and TRBJ1-2; the D is unclear. This CDR3 region has 16 residues. Germline CDR1 is LGHDT and CDR2 is YNNKEL (reference sequence). V shed 0 bases and J shed 8 bases, with 19 bases lying between them.

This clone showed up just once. CDR3 DNA: TGTGCCAGCAGCTTTCAGGAGACCGGGGAGCTGTTTTTT. Its translation is CASSFQETGELFF. This chain uses TRBV7-9 with TRBJ2-2; the D is unclear. In germline, CDR1 is SEHNR, CDR2 FQNEAQ (reference sequence). The CDR3 is 13 residues long. Trimming removed 3 bases at V and 5 bases at J, with 7 bases between.

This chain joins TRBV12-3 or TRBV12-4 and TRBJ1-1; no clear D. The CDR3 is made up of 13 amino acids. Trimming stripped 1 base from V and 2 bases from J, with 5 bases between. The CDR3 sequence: CASSLVPNTEAFF. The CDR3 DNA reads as TGTGCCAGCAGTTTAGTCCCCAACACTGAAGCTTTCTTT.

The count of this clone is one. Here the CDR3 DNA reads TGTGCCAGCAGCTTAGATACGGGTTGGGAAATGGACGAGCAGTACTTC. It is translated as CASSLDTGWEMDEQYF. The chain employs TRBV11-2 and TRBJ2-7; D call uncertain. Trimming shortened V by 0 bases and J by 5 bases, and 17 bases separated the two germline ends. CDR3 size: 16 residues. CDR1 and CDR2 (germline): SGHAT, FQNNGV.

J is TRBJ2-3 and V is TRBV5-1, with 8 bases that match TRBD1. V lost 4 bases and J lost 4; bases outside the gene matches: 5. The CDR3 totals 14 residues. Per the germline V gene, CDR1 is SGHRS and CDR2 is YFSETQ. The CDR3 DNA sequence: TGCGCCAGCAGCGACAGGGGTGGATCAGATACGCAGTATTTT. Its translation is CASSDRGGSDTQYF.

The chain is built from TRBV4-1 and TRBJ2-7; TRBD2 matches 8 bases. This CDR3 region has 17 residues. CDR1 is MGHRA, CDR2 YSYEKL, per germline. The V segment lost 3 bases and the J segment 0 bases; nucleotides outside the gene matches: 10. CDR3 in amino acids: CASSQRGLAGSSYEQYF. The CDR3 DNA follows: TGCGCCAGCAGCCAGCGAGGACTAGCCGGGAGCTCCTACGAGCAGTACTTC.